These 11 T cell receptor beta chains were sequenced from one sample in a study of blood T cells in healthy people across ages (dated by TCRdb to the mid-2010s). The library came from 5' RACE. The sample was run on an Illumina HiSeq 2500. The second PCR ran for roughly 6 to 11 cycles and used a J-beta primer mix along with a sample-barcoded 5' primer. Through fastp at Q25 and MiXCR, TCRdb rebuilt clones from the public reads, retaining in-frame beta chains. Identical CDR3 proteins give one entry, which carries the most common genes and DNA. The sample data list 600,000 to 800,000 distinct CDR3 sequences, and around 21% of these were observed just once. Roughly 3.6% of the sample rests with the top ten. Sequenced input: blood. The origin of the receptors is a man in his 70s in good health.

This clonotype showed up just a few times. The rearrangement links TRBV11-2 to TRBJ2-7, with no clear D. The J call is doubtful: the DNA matches TRBJ2-1 better. The CDR3 is 14 residues long. The germline V gene has CDR1 SGHAT and CDR2 FQNNGV. As DNA, the CDR3 is TGTGCCAGCAGCTTGGAAGGCTACTACAATGAGCAGTTCTTC. This sequence encodes CASSLEGYYNEQFF.

Of note for this clonotype: Germline is not matched at one junction end, which may reflect a read error. V gene TRBV12-3 or TRBV12-4 combines with J gene TRBJ2-7; 12 bases match TRBD2. This CDR3 has 15 amino acids. The CDR3 coding sequence is TGTGCCGGCAGGAGACTAGCGGGAGAGGCCTACGAGCAGTACTTC. Protein sequence: CAGRRLAGEAYEQYF.

The chain employs TRBV20-1 and TRBJ1-4, with D perhaps matching TRBD1 (5 bases). This CDR3 contains 16 residues. Germline-derived CDR1 and CDR2 are DFQATT and SNEGSKA (reference sequence). V was pared by 3 bases and J by 2 bases, with 16 bases between. The CDR3 DNA sequence: TGCAGTGCTAGTATAGGCAGGGAAGTTACTAATGAAAAACTGTTTTTT. This gives the protein CSASIGREVTNEKLFF.

The table lists this clonotype with a few counts. V gene TRBV5-1 combines with J gene TRBJ2-1; a possible D gene is TRBD1 (6 bases). The J call could be wrong; TRBJ2-7 is a better fit for the DNA end. This CDR3 is built from 15 residues. Per germline, CDR1 SGHRS and CDR2 YFSETQ. The CDR3 DNA reads as TGCGCCAGCAGCATAACAGGGATACGCCCCTACGAGCAGTACTTC. As protein: CASSITGIRPYEQYF.

This clonotype was observed a handful of times. The chain recombines TRBV20-1 with TRBJ1-2; D is perhaps TRBD1 (6 bases). The V end lost 0 bases, the J end lost 0 bases, and 11 bases lay between the germline ends. The CDR3 is 15 amino acids. Germline values: CDR1 DFQATT, CDR2 SNEGSKA (reference sequence). CDR3 sequence (DNA): TGCAGTGCTAGAGATGGAGGGGGAGCTAACTATGGCTACACCTTC. It specifies CSARDGGGANYGYTF.

This clonotype was seen a few times. This chain joins TRBV12-5 and TRBJ2-5, with D possibly matching TRBD1 (6 bases). The J call is uncertain, as TRBJ2-7 better fits the DNA end. This CDR3 spans 16 amino acids. Germline V CDR1 and CDR2: LGHNT, FRNRAP. CDR3 in amino acids: CAGNGAGGARSYEQYF. CDR3 coding DNA: TGTGCAGGAAATGGGGCTGGGGGCGCTAGGTCCTACGAGCAGTACTTC.

In its sample, this clonotype was seen a few times. J is TRBJ2-1 and V is TRBV2; D is possibly TRBD1 (7 bases). Trimming removed 7 bases at V and 0 bases at J, with 13 bases between. Germline lookup yields CDR1 SNHLY and CDR2 FYNNEI. The CDR3 covers 15 residues. For the CDR3, the DNA is TGTGCCAGCATGGAGGGGGCCAGCTCCTACAATGAGCAGTTCTTC. Amino acid sequence: CASMEGASSYNEQFF.

V is TRBV20-1 and J is TRBJ2-5; 9 positions match TRBD1. The V gene end was trimmed by 0 bases and the J gene end by 4 bases; junction bases not matched to a gene: 3. The CDR3 loop spans 14 amino acids. CDR1 and CDR2 from the germline V gene are DFQATT and SNEGSKA (reference sequence). The CDR3 loop is CSARDGTGIETQYF. The CDR3 region has the DNA TGCAGTGCTAGAGACGGGACAGGGATAGAGACCCAGTACTTC.

This clonotype was recorded a few times. This chain joins TRBV5-1 and TRBJ2-2; 10 bases map to TRBD1. The CDR3 spans 15 residues. V was pared by 4 bases and J by 6 bases, with 6 bases of the junction left unmatched. Looked up from germline, CDR1 is SGHRS and CDR2 is YFSETQ. As DNA, the CDR3 is TGCGCCAGCAGCAATCGGACAGGGGGGTCCGGGGAGCTGTTTTTT. Its translation: CASSNRTGGSGELFF.

In its sample, this clonotype was seen a few times. This chain connects TRBV20-1 to TRBJ1-5; possible D gene TRBD1, 5 bases. CDR1 is DFQATT and CDR2 is SNEGSKA in the germline V gene (reference sequence). V lost 0 bases and J lost 7, with 16 bases in between. This CDR3 contains 15 residues. The CDR3 here is CSARDSGRGRQPQHF. Here the CDR3 DNA reads TGCAGTGCTAGAGATTCGGGGCGAGGGAGGCAGCCCCAGCATTTT.

DNA of the CDR3: TGTGCCAGCAGTTACGGGAAAACTAGATTGGGCTCCTACGAGCAGTACTTC. Protein: CASSYGKTRLGSYEQYF. J is TRBJ2-5 and V is TRBV6-5; a possible D gene is TRBD2 (5 bases). The end of the DNA aligns better with TRBJ2-7, so the J call may be wrong. Germline CDR1 MNHEY, CDR2 SVGAGI. The CDR3 loop spans 17 amino acids.